Sequencing of this T cell receptor beta chain was carried out in a study of blood T cell repertoires in COVID-19. Study background: Donors in the United States, Italy and Spain gave samples during acute or convalescent COVID-19. PBMCs, B-cell-depleted T cells, or T cells provided the cDNA or gDNA that made up the material.

In the original workflow: The authors estimated nucleated cell counts from reference gene primer amplification. Profiling relied on immunoSEQ multiplex PCR, and the TCRdb table lists in-frame clones only, not all of them. V and J calls and clone size follow that table, whereas D and trimming were derived from the DNA. This sample carries approximately 190,000 clones, 84% of them seen once, and the ten largest clones take 4% to 6%. V dropped 7 bases and J dropped 4; count of bases not matched to a gene: 12. Germline V gives CDR1 MNHEY, CDR2 SMNVEV (reference sequence). CDR3 size: 15 residues. The specimen sequenced was peripheral blood. The clonotype originates from a woman aged 70 to 79 with active or convalescent COVID-19. The chain recombines TRBV27 with TRBJ2-7; 8 bases map to TRBD2. DNA for the CDR3: TGTGCCAGCACCCGGACGGTTAGCGGGAATTACGAGCAGTACTTC. Protein product: CASTRTVSGNYEQYF.